This T cell receptor (beta chain) was sequenced during a study of shared clonotypes between healthy human individuals (dated by TCRdb to about 2020). With respect to the entire study: Three men and two women, aged 18 to 49 years, made up the cohort. For each donor, CD4 naive and CD4 memory were each given three plates, CD8 naive was given two plates, and CD8 memory was given one plate. To estimate repertoire size and how much clonotype sharing occurs between individuals, the study deeply sequenced the blood TCR repertoires of a handful of healthy adults. To increase sequencing depth and limit assay-specific biases, TCR repertoire library preparation and sequencing were carried out by different laboratories using diverse techniques. Per donor, leukapheresis produced somewhere between about 0.94 and 9 billion PBMCs. General conclusions and limits of the study: Naive subsets generally had larger estimated clonotype richness than memory subsets did. Pairwise subsampling indicated that sequencing depth was expected to affect the degree of clonotype sharing among donors. Incomplete sequencing was indicated by rarefaction of sorted-subset datasets, despite the large sequencing depth. Because the study included only a small number of donors, the genetic and exposure-history diversity represented was limited. When a handful of donors were compared, the shared fraction of clonotypes was about 5% for naive CD4, more than 3% for naive CD8, about 2.5% for memory CD4, and less than 0.5% for memory CD8. Clonotypes shared by all four sorted-subset donors showed higher generation probabilities than non-shared clonotypes. Sampling was restricted to blood, and TCR repertoires in tissues likely differ from the TCR repertoires found in blood.

The donors were healthy, HIV-negative adults who had no recently reported acute infections or vaccinations. Every donor was a Caucasian adult residing in Nashville, Tennessee, USA. CD4+ T cells were enriched by magnetic negative selection, after which naive cells were positively selected on CD45RA and the negative fraction was taken as the memory subset. Blood was obtained by leukapheresis, after which PBMCs were separated by Ficoll-Histopaque density gradient centrifugation and cryopreserved in liquid nitrogen vapor phase. Purity and quantity of every magnetically sorted T cell population were checked by analytical flow cytometry. From each sorted fraction, genomic DNA was isolated and quantified by UV absorbance on a Nanodrop 2000c. Using the deep immunoSEQ assay, multiplex PCR amplified TCR CDR3 regions from genomic DNA. Extracted genomic DNA from each cell subset was spread evenly across all wells of several immunoSEQ 96-well plates, with each plate serving as a replicate. For sorted subsets, about 200 ng genomic DNA, equal to approximately 30,000 T cell genomes, was loaded into each replicate PCR. The purified libraries were quantified using a Qubit 3.0 fluorometer, sized with a Bioanalyzer 2100, and then quantified again using the KAPA Library Quantification kit. Each immunoSEQ 96-well plate was sequenced on its own single-read 150-cycle Illumina NextSeq 550 flow cell. The authors' analysis ran thus. Because the immunoSEQ output held only junctional sequences and lacked quality scores, the filtering could not match the filtering applied to full-length reads. To assign V/J genes and CDR3, sequences were annotated against IMGT germline references using PyIR, a Python wrapper for IgBLAST v1.9. Reads with weak V/J assignments (E-value above 1e-6), missing CDR3, stop codons, out-of-frame junctions, or ambiguous translated residues were removed. V3J clonotypes were defined as sequences sharing an identical inferred V gene, J gene, and CDR3 amino acid sequence. To compute the percentage overlap between repertoires, the number of shared unique clonotypes was divided by the size of the smaller repertoire. Three approaches were used to assess repertoire richness: RTK rarefaction, the Chao1 estimator, and Recon v2.1 estimates of unobserved clonotypes. For all TCRbeta clonotypes obtained by the gDNA method from a few donors, generation probabilities were computed with OLGA. The clones in this table, taken by TCRdb from immuneACCESS, are in-frame only. Not every clone is retained; where verified, under half of the shortfall comes from an unresolved V gene, and the cause of the rest is unknown. V and J calls and clone size follow that table, whereas D and trimming were derived from the DNA. In this sample the table shows under 2.5 million clones, under 95% of which occur a single time. Together, the top ten hold 0.37% of the sample.

The CDR3 has 13 amino acids, counting the end cysteine and phenylalanine. The kept DNA is CDR3 alone, 39 bases in frame from the first base. Looking up the germline V gene (reference sequence) yields CDR1 MNHEY and CDR2 SMNVEV. The trim is 5 bases for V and 4 bases for J, with a gap of 11 bases between the germline ends. Points on this clone: Which antigen it targets is not known. The record has no base qualities; no much larger clone is one base away.

The receptor's source is a man aged 18 to 29 in good health. Some clones in this sample may be carry-over from other donors' samples. The sequencing sample was made of naive CD4+ T cells from PBMCs. The sample's cell subset or site label is to be understood as: CD45RA+ positively selected. Recombination joined TRBV27 with TRBJ2-5, and perhaps TRBD2 as D gene, on 6 matching bases. This receptor carries the CDR3 CASSPRRGETQYF. The DNA reads TGTGCCAGCAGTCCGAGGAGGGGAGAGACCCAGTACTTC.